This T cell receptor beta chain is drawn from a study of beta chain features in type 1 diabetes. V shed 0 bases and J shed 5 bases, with 16 bases lying between them. There are 15 residues in the CDR3. Germline CDR1 is GTSNPN and CDR2 is SVGIG (reference sequence). What was sequenced were expressed TCRB transcripts, since all of the isolated RNA had been reverse transcribed. Around 3.9 million reads per sample were averaged for naive, central memory and regulatory samples. Sequencing was performed with immunoSEQ multiplex PCR; in TCRdb, only in-frame clones are kept and a portion is missing. The sample lists 500,000 to 850,000 clones; about an eighth were seen once. With regard to this clone: What it binds is not known.

Study findings and constraints: Shortening that was moderate but significant affected the TCRB CDR3s of Type 1 diabetes patients in all four CD4+ subsets.

V is TRBV30 and J is TRBJ1-2; D gene ambiguous. The sequence was obtained from a man younger than 35 with type 1 diabetes. The material sequenced was naive CD4+ T cells from blood. In DNA, the CDR3 is TGTGCCTGGAGTGTAGGTGCAGGAGAGATATATGGCTACACCTTC. Translating gives CAWSVGAGEIYGYTF.